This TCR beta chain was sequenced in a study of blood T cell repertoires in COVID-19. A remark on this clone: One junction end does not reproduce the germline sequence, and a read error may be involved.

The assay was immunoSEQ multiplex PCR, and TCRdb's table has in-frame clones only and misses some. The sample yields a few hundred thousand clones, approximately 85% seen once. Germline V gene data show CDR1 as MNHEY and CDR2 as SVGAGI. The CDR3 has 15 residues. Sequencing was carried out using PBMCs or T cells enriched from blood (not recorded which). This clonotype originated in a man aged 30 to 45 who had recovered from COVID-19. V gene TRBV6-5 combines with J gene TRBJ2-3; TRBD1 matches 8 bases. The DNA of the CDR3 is TGTGCCAGCAGTTACTCGTCCGGGGACCCGGGACAGGAAGATTTT. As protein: CASSYSSGDPGQEDF.